Here is one T cell receptor beta chain with its context. Trimming pared 6 bases from V and 2 bases from J, leaving 13 bases between. The CDR3 is 14 residues long. Germline CDR1 reads LNHDA; CDR2 reads SQIVND (reference sequence). These data are taken from a study of control samples from healthy donors and cancer patients. The assay was immunoSEQ multiplex PCR, and TCRdb's table has in-frame clones only and misses some. The sample shows under 150,000 clones, 80% to 90% of them seen only once. The sample taken for sequencing was blood. This receptor was identified in a man between 60 and 70 years old in good health. This chain links TRBV19 with TRBJ1-2, with a tentative D call TRBD1 (5 bases). The CDR3 region has the DNA TGTGCCAGTAGGGTACAGGCGGCCAACTATGGCTACACCTTC. Translated, it gives CASRVQAANYGYTF.